A selection of T cell receptor beta chains follows, all from one sample in a study of blood T cell repertoires in COVID-19. Clones were read by immunoSEQ multiplex PCR, and TCRdb kept only the in-frame ones, dropping some. This table holds over 110,000 clones, roughly 88% found once. Sequenced material: peripheral blood. Receptors were obtained from a woman in her fifties or sixties with acute or convalescent COVID-19. CDR3s include the opening cysteine and the closing phenylalanine or tryptophan. Fields, in order: clone size, CDR3 length, J gene, D gene, V gene, CDR3 protein, CDR3 DNA. A D gene is named only where the DNA matches it firmly. Part of the rows lack a size; the others show once, few, many or a class for expanded clones.

abundance: NA
len: 19
j_gene: TRBJ1-5
d_gene: NA
v_gene: TRBV21-1
CDR3aa: CASSKAGGQEEYSNQPQHF
CDR3nt: TGTGCCAGCAGCAAAGCTGGGGGACAGGAGGAATATAGCAATCAGCCCCAGCATTTT

abundance: NA
len: 14
j_gene: TRBJ1-2
d_gene: TRBD1
v_gene: TRBV11-2
CDR3aa: CASSPGGINYGYTF
CDR3nt: TGTGCCAGCAGCCCAGGGGGGATTAACTATGGCTACACCTTC

abundance: NA
len: 14
j_gene: TRBJ2-5
d_gene: NA
v_gene: TRBV5-6
CDR3aa: CASSLAAGQETQYF
CDR3nt: TGTGCCAGCAGCTTGGCGGCAGGGCAAGAGACCCAGTACTTC

abundance: few
len: 14
j_gene: TRBJ1-4
d_gene: TRBD1
v_gene: TRBV5-1
CDR3aa: CASSAGQGNEKLFF
CDR3nt: TGCGCCAGCAGCGCGGGACAGGGTAATGAAAAACTGTTTTTT

abundance: NA
len: 17
j_gene: TRBJ1-1
d_gene: TRBD1
v_gene: TRBV5-6
CDR3aa: CASSLRLTGVSNTEAFF
CDR3nt: TGTGCCAGCAGCTTGCGGTTGACAGGGGTCTCGAACACTGAAGCTTTCTTT

abundance: NA
len: 14
j_gene: TRBJ1-1
d_gene: NA
v_gene: TRBV9
CDR3aa: CASSVAGTGSEAFF
CDR3nt: TGTGCCAGCAGCGTAGCTGGAACCGGGTCTGAAGCTTTCTTT

abundance: NA
len: 15
j_gene: TRBJ1-2
d_gene: NA
v_gene: TRBV9
CDR3aa: CASSVAGGFNYGYTF
CDR3nt: TGTGCCAGCAGCGTAGCGGGGGGGTTTAACTATGGCTACACCTTC

abundance: NA
len: 15
j_gene: TRBJ1-1
d_gene: TRBD1
v_gene: TRBV7-6
CDR3aa: CASSLNPGQGGMTFF
CDR3nt: TGTGCCAGCAGCTTAAATCCGGGACAGGGCGGTATGACTTTCTTT

abundance: NA
len: 14
j_gene: TRBJ1-1
d_gene: NA
v_gene: TRBV6-5
CDR3aa: CASSSSDTNTEAFF
CDR3nt: TGTGCCAGCAGTTCCTCCGACACGAACACTGAAGCTTTCTTT

abundance: NA
len: 14
j_gene: TRBJ2-7
d_gene: NA
v_gene: TRBV2
CDR3aa: CASSEDPISYEQYF
CDR3nt: TGTGCCAGCAGTGAAGATCCCATCAGCTACGAGCAGTACTTC

abundance: NA
len: 15
j_gene: TRBJ1-2
d_gene: NA
v_gene: TRBV9
CDR3aa: CASSADSYPNYGYTF
CDR3nt: TGTGCCAGCAGCGCCGACAGCTACCCGAACTATGGCTACACCTTC

abundance: NA
len: 12
j_gene: TRBJ1-2
d_gene: NA
v_gene: TRBV21-1
CDR3aa: CASSLTGGGYTF
CDR3nt: TGTGCCAGCAGCTTGACAGGGGGCGGCTACACCTTC

abundance: NA
len: 15
j_gene: TRBJ2-6
d_gene: NA
v_gene: TRBV30
CDR3aa: CAWSRWDTGANVLTF
CDR3nt: TGTGCCTGGAGTCGGTGGGACACTGGGGCCAACGTCCTGACTTTC

abundance: NA
len: 15
j_gene: TRBJ1-4
d_gene: TRBD1
v_gene: TRBV30
CDR3aa: CAWRGRDRAKEKLFF
CDR3nt: TGTGCCTGGAGGGGCCGGGACAGGGCCAAGGAAAAACTGTTTTTT

abundance: NA
len: 14
j_gene: TRBJ1-1
d_gene: NA
v_gene: TRBV25-1
CDR3aa: CASSESLGVTEAFF
CDR3nt: TGTGCCAGCAGTGAATCTCTAGGGGTGACTGAAGCTTTCTTT

abundance: NA
len: 14
j_gene: TRBJ2-3
d_gene: NA
v_gene: TRBV5-1
CDR3aa: CASSRGRGEDTQYF
CDR3nt: TGCGCCAGCAGTCGCGGGCGCGGGGAAGATACGCAGTATTTT